These 5 T cell receptor beta chains were all obtained from the same sample, sequenced in a study of OX40 agonist ivuxolimab in advanced cancers. This table comes from immunoSEQ multiplex PCR, and its TCRdb copy is limited to in-frame clones, with some not included. Of 50,000 to 65,000 clones listed, about four fifths are singletons. The specimen was CD4+ or CD8+ T cells sorted from blood, collected in a trial of the OX40 agonist ivuxolimab. Receptor source: an adult with an advanced solid tumor such as melanoma, head and neck, liver or kidney cancer.

J is TRBJ2-1 and V is TRBV9, with a weak D call TRBD2 (7 bases). V lost 0 bases to trimming and J lost 4 bases, with 11 bases between them. This CDR3 is built from 15 residues. Looked up from germline, CDR1 is SGDLS and CDR2 is YYNGEE. CDR3 sequence reads: CASSVAGGGYNEQFF. In nucleotides, the CDR3 is TGTGCCAGCAGCGTAGCGGGGGGCGGTTACAATGAGCAGTTCTTC.

The chain is built from TRBV7-2 and TRBJ2-3; D remains unclear. This CDR3 comprises 13 residues. Germline CDR1 SGHTA, CDR2 FQGNSA. V lost 4 bases and J 2 bases, leaving 7 bases between the germline ends. The DNA for the CDR3 is TGTGCCAGCAGCTATAAATACACAGATACGCAGTATTTT. As protein: CASSYKYTDTQYF.

The chain is built from TRBV5-1 and TRBJ2-3, with D tentatively TRBD1 (6 bases). Germline CDR1 reads SGHRS; CDR2 reads YFSETQ. Deletions cut 2 bases from V and 2 bases from J, with 12 bases between. The CDR3 has 15 residues. Here the CDR3 reads CASSLGQIITDTQYF. CDR3 DNA sequence: TGCGCCAGCAGCTTAGGACAGATAATCACAGATACGCAGTATTTT. Full variable domain (missing parts from reference TRBV5-1 and TRBJ2-3): KAGVTQTPRYLIKTRGQQVTLSCSPISGHRSVSWYQQTPGQGLQFLFEYFSETQRNKGNFPGRFSGRQFSNSRSEMNVSTLELGDSALYLCASSLGQIITDTQYFGPGTRLTVL.

This clone came up once. The chain combines TRBV19 with TRBJ2-7; 7 positions agree with TRBD1. The CDR3 covers 14 residues. Germline CDR1 LNHDA, CDR2 SQIVND (reference sequence). V was clipped by 6 bases and J by 3 bases; unmatched bases: 8. CDR3 nucleotide sequence: TGTGCCAGTAGCGGGACAGAGCACCTCTACGAGCAGTACTTC. As protein: CASSGTEHLYEQYF.

The count of this clone is one. The chain combines TRBV5-1 with TRBJ2-3; D may correspond to TRBD1 or TRBD2 (5 bases each). From germline, CDR1 is SGHRS and CDR2 YFSETQ. This CDR3 spans 14 amino acids. V was clipped by 1 base and J by 5 bases, with 11 bases between them. This CDR3 is CASSLIGAGDTQYF. Written as DNA, the CDR3 is TGCGCCAGCAGCTTGATAGGGGCGGGAGATACGCAGTATTTT.